Shown below are 18 T cell receptor beta chains from a single sample sequenced in a study of T cells in Graves' hyperthyroidism and ophthalmopathy. Amplified TCR beta CDR3 regions came from RNA transcripts. The HTBI primer set drove a first-round RT-PCR of the TCR CDR3. TCRdb analysed the multiplex PCR reads with MiXCR anew, one entry per CDR3 protein. The data hold about 840,000 distinct CDR3 sequences, with 38% observed a single time. The sample was blood. The origin of the receptors is a man younger than 35 with Graves' hyperthyroidism.

The chain joins TRBV29-1 to TRBJ1-2; 7 nucleotides agree with TRBD1. The germline gives CDR1 SQVTM, CDR2 ANQGSEA. There are 16 residues in the CDR3. J was trimmed by 6 bases and V by 5 bases; bases with no gene match: 18. The CDR3 region has the DNA TGCAGCGTTCTCCGGTCTACAGGGACAGACGCCGATGGCTACACCTTC. It specifies CSVLRSTGTDADGYTF.

This rearrangement joins TRBV29-1 to TRBJ2-7, with 10 bases aligning to TRBD1. The CDR3 contains 15 residues. Germline-derived CDR1 and CDR2 are SQVTM and ANQGSEA. The ends lost 2 bases at V and 1 base at J; junction bases unmatched: 5. The CDR3 is CSVEFEDRGSYEQYF. In DNA, the CDR3 is TGCAGCGTTGAATTCGAGGACAGGGGGTCCTACGAGCAGTACTTC.

This clonotype was detected ten times or more. The chain carries TRBV20-1 and TRBJ1-2, with 9 bases lining up with TRBD1. Trimming removed 5 bases from V and 4 bases from J; junction bases left unmatched: 5. The CDR3 loop spans 13 amino acids. Germline assignment: CDR1 DFQATT and CDR2 SNEGSKA (reference sequence). This CDR3 reads CSAPGQGIYGYTF. In nucleotides, the CDR3 is TGCAGTGCTCCGGGACAGGGTATCTATGGCTACACCTTC.

The rearrangement uses TRBV14 and TRBJ1-1, with D perhaps TRBD1 (5 bases). With 0 bases removed from V and 11 bases from J, the gap between germline ends came to 13 bases. CDR3 length equals 13 residues. CDR1 and CDR2 from the germline V gene are SGHDN and FVKESK. CDR3 coding DNA: TGTGCCAGCAGCCAAGATTGGGGGGAGGTGGCTTTCTTT. Amino acids: CASSQDWGEVAFF.

To note about this clonotype: One end of the junction fails to match germline, which may point to a read error. This chain joins TRBV10-3 and TRBJ1-5, with D maybe TRBD1 (6 bases). Germline loops: CDR1 ENHRY, CDR2 SYGVKD. The CDR3 has 16 amino acids. CDR3 in amino acids: CASSAEYRVRNQPQHF. CDR3 DNA sequence: TGTGCCAGCAGTGCCGAATACAGGGTTAGGAATCAGCCCCAGCATTTT.

J is TRBJ1-2 and V is TRBV7-9; D remains ambiguous. The V gene lost 5 bases and the J gene lost 12 bases, with 19 bases spanning the gap. This CDR3 contains 13 residues. In germline, CDR1 is SEHNR, CDR2 FQNEAQ (reference sequence). The CDR3: CASSPLAASGNTF. In DNA, the CDR3 is TGTGCCAGCAGCCCACTAGCGGCCTCTGGAAACACCTTC.

The rearrangement joins TRBV29-1 to TRBJ2-7; D is undetermined. Germline V gene sequence: CDR1 SQVTM, CDR2 ANQGSEA. The CDR3 is 14 amino acids. The germline V and J ends were trimmed by 3 bases and 0 bases, with 12 bases remaining between them. CDR3 protein: CSVDTGQFSYEQYF. The CDR3 coding sequence is TGCAGCGTTGACACCGGGCAGTTCTCCTACGAGCAGTACTTC.

This rearrangement joins TRBV6-5 to TRBJ1-6; 9 nucleotides agree with TRBD1. With V trimmed by 6 bases and J by 8 bases, 8 bases remained unmatched. Per the germline V gene, CDR1 is MNHEY and CDR2 is SVGAGI. The CDR3 runs 15 residues. The CDR3 protein is CASRRDRVNYSPLHF. The CDR3 bases are TGTGCCAGCAGGAGGGACAGGGTGAATTATTCACCCCTCCACTTT.

Comments on this clonotype: Its ends do not fully match the called genes, so a read error is possible. This chain connects TRBV10-3 to TRBJ2-6; D might be TRBD1 (6 bases). CDR1 and CDR2 (germline): ENHRY, SYGVKD. The CDR3 covers 12 residues. In nucleotides, the CDR3 is TGTGCCATCAGCGCCGCCCGGGACACTGAAGCTTTC. Translating gives CAISAARDTEAF.

This clonotype was seen only a few times. The chain employs TRBV11-2 and TRBJ2-2, with 9 bases lining up with TRBD1. V lost 4 bases, J lost 4 bases, and 7 bases stayed unmatched. Germline V gene lookup returns CDR1 SGHAT and CDR2 FQNNGV. The CDR3 runs 16 residues. CDR3 DNA: TGTGCCAGCAGCTCCTGGGACAGGGTTATCACCGGGGAGCTGTTTTTT. Its protein product is CASSSWDRVITGELFF.

In its sample, this clonotype was seen many times. V gene TRBV25-1 combines with J gene TRBJ2-7; either TRBD1 or TRBD2 may supply D (5 bases each). Trimming shortened V by 0 bases and J by 6 bases, and 12 bases separated the two germline ends. CDR3 length: 14 amino acids. The germline V gene has CDR1 MGHDK and CDR2 SYGVNS. DNA for the CDR3: TGTGCCAGCAGTGAATATGGTCGAGGGGTCGAGCAGTACTTC. This codes for CASSEYGRGVEQYF.

This clonotype was seen ten or more times. The chain carries TRBV12-3 or TRBV12-4 and TRBJ1-1; D gene ambiguous. The germline V and J ends were trimmed by 5 bases and 8 bases, with 9 bases remaining between them. The CDR3 is made up of 11 amino acids. The CDR3 reads CASSPLGEAFF. Here the CDR3 DNA reads TGTGCCAGCAGTCCCTTAGGGGAAGCTTTCTTT.

In DNA, the CDR3 is TGTGCCAGCAGCGACCGACAGACTGGTACTGAAGCTTTCTTT. Translated, it gives CASSDRQTGTEAFF. The chain combines TRBV9 with TRBJ1-1, with D possibly being TRBD1 (5 bases). This CDR3 is 14 amino acids long. Trimming shortened V by 3 bases and J by 5 bases, and 14 bases separated the two germline ends. CDR1 is SGDLS and CDR2 is YYNGEE in the germline V gene.

Ten or more counts support this clonotype. The CDR3 sequence is CASSSGQGSQPQHF. The CDR3 DNA reads TGTGCCAGTAGCTCGGGACAGGGGAGTCAGCCCCAGCATTTT. The V and J genes are TRBV19 and TRBJ1-5; 10 positions match TRBD1. CDR1 LNHDA and CDR2 SQIVND come from the germline V gene (reference sequence). After removal of 6 bases from V and 6 bases from J, the junction contained 5 bases not matched to a gene. The CDR3 has 14 residues.

The J gene is TRBJ2-7, the V gene TRBV11-2, with 9 bases lining up with TRBD2. Germline V gene lookup returns CDR1 SGHAT and CDR2 FQNNGV. The CDR3 is made up of 17 amino acids. Trimming cost V 2 bases and J 2 bases; bases outside gene matches: 10. DNA for the CDR3: TGTGCCAGCAGCTTACACTCCACGGCGGGAGGGCCCTACGAGCAGTACTTC. Translation: CASSLHSTAGGPYEQYF.

Concerning this clonotype itself: One base away lies a much larger clone, so this may be a sequencing read error. V and J are TRBV2 and TRBJ1-2, with a possible D match to TRBD1 (6 bases). There are 13 residues in the CDR3. From germline, CDR1 is SNHLY and CDR2 FYNNEI. Trimming cost V 7 bases and J 8 bases, with 17 bases left between them. The CDR3 DNA follows: TGTGCCAGCATCCACGGGCAGGGGAGGGGCTACACCTTC. Protein product: CASIHGQGRGYTF.

This clonotype was observed at least ten times. The rearrangement joins TRBV29-1 to TRBJ1-1, with D maybe TRBD1 (5 bases). Germline V CDR1 and CDR2: SQVTM, ANQGSEA. This CDR3 is built from 14 residues. V was trimmed by 0 bases and J by 4 bases, leaving 12 bases between them. The DNA of the CDR3 is TGCAGCGTTGAAGATCGGGTAAGGGGCACTGAAGCTTTCTTT. Amino acids: CSVEDRVRGTEAFF.

In this sample, this clonotype turned up many times. This chain links TRBV20-1 with TRBJ2-5; 7 bases agree with TRBD1. Trimming at V came to 6 bases and at J to 7 bases, leaving 8 bases not matched to a gene. This CDR3 has 12 residues. The germline V gene has CDR1 DFQATT and CDR2 SNEGSKA (reference sequence). Here the CDR3 DNA reads TGCAGTGCGACGGACAGGATTGGGACCCAGTACTTC. It is translated as CSATDRIGTQYF.